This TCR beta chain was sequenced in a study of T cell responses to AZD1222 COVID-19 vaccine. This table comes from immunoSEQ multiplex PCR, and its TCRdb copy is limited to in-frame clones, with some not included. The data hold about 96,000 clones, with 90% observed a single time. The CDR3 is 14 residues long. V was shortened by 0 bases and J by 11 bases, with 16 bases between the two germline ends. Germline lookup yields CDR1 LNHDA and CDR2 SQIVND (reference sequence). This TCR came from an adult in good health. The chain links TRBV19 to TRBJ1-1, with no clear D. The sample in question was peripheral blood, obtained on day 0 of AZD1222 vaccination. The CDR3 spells CASSIEVAGGGAFF. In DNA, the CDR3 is TGTGCCAGTAGTATAGAGGTGGCAGGAGGAGGCGCTTTCTTT.